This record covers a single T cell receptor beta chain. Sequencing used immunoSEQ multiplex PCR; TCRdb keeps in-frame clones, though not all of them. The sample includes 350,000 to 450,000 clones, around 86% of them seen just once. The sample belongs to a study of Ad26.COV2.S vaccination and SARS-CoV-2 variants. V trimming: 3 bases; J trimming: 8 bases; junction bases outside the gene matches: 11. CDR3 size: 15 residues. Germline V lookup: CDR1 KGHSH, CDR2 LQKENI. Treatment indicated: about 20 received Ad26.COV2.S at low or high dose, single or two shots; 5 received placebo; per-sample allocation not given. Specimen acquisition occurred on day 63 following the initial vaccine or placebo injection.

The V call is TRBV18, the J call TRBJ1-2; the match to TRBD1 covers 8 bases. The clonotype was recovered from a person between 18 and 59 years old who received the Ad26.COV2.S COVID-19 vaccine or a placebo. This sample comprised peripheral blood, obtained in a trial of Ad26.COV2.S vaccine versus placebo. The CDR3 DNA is TGTGCCAGCTCACCCCGAGCAGGGGGCGATTGGGGCTACACCTTC. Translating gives CASSPRAGGDWGYTF.